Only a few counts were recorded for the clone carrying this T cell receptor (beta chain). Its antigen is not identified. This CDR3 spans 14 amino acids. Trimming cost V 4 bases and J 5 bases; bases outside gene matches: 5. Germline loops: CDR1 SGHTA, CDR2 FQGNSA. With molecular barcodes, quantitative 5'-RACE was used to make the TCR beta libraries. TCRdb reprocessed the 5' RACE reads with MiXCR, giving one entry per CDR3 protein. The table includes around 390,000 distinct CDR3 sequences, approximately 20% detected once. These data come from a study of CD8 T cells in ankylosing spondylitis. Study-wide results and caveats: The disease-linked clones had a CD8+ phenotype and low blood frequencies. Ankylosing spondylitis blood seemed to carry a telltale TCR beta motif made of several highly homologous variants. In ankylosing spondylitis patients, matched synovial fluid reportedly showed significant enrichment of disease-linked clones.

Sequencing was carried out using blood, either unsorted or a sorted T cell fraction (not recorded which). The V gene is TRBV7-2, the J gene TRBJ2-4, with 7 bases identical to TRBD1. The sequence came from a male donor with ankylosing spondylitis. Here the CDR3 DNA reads TGTGCCAGCAGCTATAATGACAGGGAAAACATTCAGTACTTC. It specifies CASSYNDRENIQYF.